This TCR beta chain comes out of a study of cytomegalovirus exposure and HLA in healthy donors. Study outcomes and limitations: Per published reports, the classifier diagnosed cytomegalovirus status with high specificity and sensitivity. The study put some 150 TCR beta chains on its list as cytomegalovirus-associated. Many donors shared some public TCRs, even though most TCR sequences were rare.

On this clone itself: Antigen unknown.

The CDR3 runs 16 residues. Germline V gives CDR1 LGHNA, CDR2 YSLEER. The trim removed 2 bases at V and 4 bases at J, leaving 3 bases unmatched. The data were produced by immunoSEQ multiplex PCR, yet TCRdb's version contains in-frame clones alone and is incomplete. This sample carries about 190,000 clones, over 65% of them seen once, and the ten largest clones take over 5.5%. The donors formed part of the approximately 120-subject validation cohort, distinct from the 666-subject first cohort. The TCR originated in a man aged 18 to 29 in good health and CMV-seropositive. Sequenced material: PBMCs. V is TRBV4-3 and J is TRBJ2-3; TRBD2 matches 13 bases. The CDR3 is CASSQKLAGGPDTQYF. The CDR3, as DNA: TGCGCCAGCAGCCAAAAACTAGCGGGAGGGCCAGATACGCAGTATTTT.